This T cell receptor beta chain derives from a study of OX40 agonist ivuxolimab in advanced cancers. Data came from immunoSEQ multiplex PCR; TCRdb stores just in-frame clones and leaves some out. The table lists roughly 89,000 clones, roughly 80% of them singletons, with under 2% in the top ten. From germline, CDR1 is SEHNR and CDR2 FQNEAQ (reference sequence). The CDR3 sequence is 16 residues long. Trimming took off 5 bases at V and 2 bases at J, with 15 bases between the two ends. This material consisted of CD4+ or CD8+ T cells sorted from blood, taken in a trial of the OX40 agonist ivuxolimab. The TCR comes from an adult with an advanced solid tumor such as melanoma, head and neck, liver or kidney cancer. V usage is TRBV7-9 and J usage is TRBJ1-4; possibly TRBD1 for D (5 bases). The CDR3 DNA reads TGTGCCAGCAGCCCGAGCAGGGTGGCGACTAATGAAAAACTGTTTTTT. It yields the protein CASSPSRVATNEKLFF. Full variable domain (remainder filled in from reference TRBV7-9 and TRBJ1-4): DTGVSQNPRHKITKRGQNVTFRCDPISEHNRLYWYRQTLGQGPEFLTYFQNEAQLEKSRLLSDRFSAERPKGSFSTLEIQRTEQGDSAMYLCASSPSRVATNEKLFFGSGTQLSVL.